The clone carrying this T cell receptor beta chain showed up just a few times. As yet, its antigen is unknown. In TCRdb, the RT-PCR reads were re-called with MiXCR into one record per CDR3 protein. In the table there are 170,000 or so distinct CDR3 sequences, roughly a tenth of which are singletons. These data originate in a study of response to subunit inactivated influenza vaccine. Overall study results and limits: New T cells are recruited in small numbers by each seasonal influenza vaccination, according to the authors' suggestion.

The CDR3 consists of 16 residues. CDR1 is SGHVS, CDR2 FQNEAQ, per germline. Trimming at V came to 3 bases and at J to 9 bases, leaving 13 bases not matched to a gene. The sample consisted of CD8+ T cells sorted from PBMCs, taken roughly 24 months after vaccination. The source is a man aged 50-75 years who received an inactivated influenza vaccine. The chain recombines TRBV7-8 with TRBJ2-1; the match to TRBD2 covers 8 bases. The CDR3 sequence: CASSFVPGGADPEQFF. In nucleotides, the CDR3 is TGTGCCAGCAGCTTCGTCCCCGGGGGGGCCGATCCTGAGCAGTTCTTC.